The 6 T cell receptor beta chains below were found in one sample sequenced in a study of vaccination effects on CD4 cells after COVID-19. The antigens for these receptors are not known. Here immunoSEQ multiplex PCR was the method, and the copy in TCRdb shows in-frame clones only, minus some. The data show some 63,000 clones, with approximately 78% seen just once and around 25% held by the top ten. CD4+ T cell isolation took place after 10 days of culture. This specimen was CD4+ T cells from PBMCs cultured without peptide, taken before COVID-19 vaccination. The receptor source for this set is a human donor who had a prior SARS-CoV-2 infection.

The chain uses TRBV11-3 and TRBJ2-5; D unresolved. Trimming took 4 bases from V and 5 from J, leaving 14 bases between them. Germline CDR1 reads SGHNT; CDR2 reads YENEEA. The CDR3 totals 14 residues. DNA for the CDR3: TGTGCCAGCAGCTATCCCGGACGTGGGGAGACCCAGTACTTC. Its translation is CASSYPGRGETQYF. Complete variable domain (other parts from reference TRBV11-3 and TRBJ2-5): EAGVVQSPRYKIIEKKQPVAFWCNPISGHNTLYWYLQNLGQGPELLIRYENEEAVDDSQLPKDRFSAERLKGVDSTLKIQPAELGDSAVYLCASSYPGRGETQYFGPGTRLLVL.

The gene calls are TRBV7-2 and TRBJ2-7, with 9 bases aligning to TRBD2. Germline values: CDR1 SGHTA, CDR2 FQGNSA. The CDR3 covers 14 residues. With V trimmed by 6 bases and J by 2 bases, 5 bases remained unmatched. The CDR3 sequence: CASSFVAGAYEQYF. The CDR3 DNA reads TGTGCCAGCAGTTTTGTAGCGGGAGCCTACGAGCAGTACTTC.

The CDR3 sequence: CATTTASGRQDTQYF. In DNA, the CDR3 is TGTGCCACCACGACGGCTAGCGGTCGTCAAGATACGCAGTATTTT. The chain is built from TRBV6-5 and TRBJ2-3; TRBD2 matches at 7 bases. The V segment lost 10 bases and the J segment 5 bases; nucleotides outside the gene matches: 15. CDR1 is MNHEY, CDR2 SVGAGI, per germline. CDR3 length equals 15 residues.

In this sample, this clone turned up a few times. The DNA of the CDR3 is TGTGCTAGTGGTTTGGTAGGACTAGCGCTTAGCACAGATACGCAGTATTTT. Residues: CASGLVGLALSTDTQYF. The V gene is TRBV12-5, the J gene TRBJ2-3; 9 nucleotides agree with TRBD2. Trimming took 0 bases from V and 0 from J; bases not matched to a gene: 4. The CDR3 sequence is 17 residues long. Germline loops: CDR1 LGHNT, CDR2 FRNRAP.

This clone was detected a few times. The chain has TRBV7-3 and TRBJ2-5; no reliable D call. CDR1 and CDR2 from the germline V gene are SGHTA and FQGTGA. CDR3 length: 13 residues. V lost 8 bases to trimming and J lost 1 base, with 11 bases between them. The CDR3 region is CASPQIIQETQYF. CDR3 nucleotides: TGTGCCAGCCCACAGATCATCCAAGAGACCCAGTACTTC.

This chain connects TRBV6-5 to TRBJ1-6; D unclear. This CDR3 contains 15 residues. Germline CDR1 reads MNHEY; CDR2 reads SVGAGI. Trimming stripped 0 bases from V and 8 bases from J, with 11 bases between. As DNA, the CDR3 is TGTGCCAGCAGTTACTCGGTAATCCGAGATTCACCCCTCCACTTT. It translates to CASSYSVIRDSPLHF.